These T cell receptor beta chains were read from a single sample in a study of sequential checkpoint blockade in melanoma. The protocol was immunoSEQ multiplex PCR, while the TCRdb copy is restricted to in-frame clones and leaves out a portion. The data show approximately 31,000 clones, approximately 86% seen once. The starting material was CD8+ T cells sorted from blood (inferred from file names), obtained from a patient given nivolumab and ipilimumab in sequence. These receptors were obtained from a human donor with melanoma. The CDR3 runs from the conserved cysteine through the conserved F or W. A D gene is named only where the DNA matches it firmly. Clone sizes are given selectively: once, few, many, or a class where the clone is expanded.

D: .; J: TRBJ2-7; size: once; V: TRBV7-9; DNA: TGTGCCAGCAGCTTATCTGACGGACTCGAGCAGTACTTC; CDR3: CASSLSDGLEQYF
D: .; J: TRBJ1-5; size: once; V: TRBV19; DNA: TGTGCCAGTAGTGCAGGGTGGACCAATCAGCCCCAGCATTTT; CDR3: CASSAGWTNQPQHF
D: TRBD1; J: TRBJ1-2; size: .; V: TRBV9; DNA: TGTGCCAGCAGCCCTAGGACAGGTGGCTACACCTTC; CDR3: CASSPRTGGYTF
D: TRBD1; J: TRBJ1-2; size: .; V: TRBV12-5; DNA: TGTGCTAGTGGTTTGGGGACAGGGGGCCTCTATGGCTACACCTTC; CDR3: CASGLGTGGLYGYTF
D: .; J: TRBJ2-3; size: .; V: TRBV7-6; DNA: TGTGCCAGCAGCTTAGTGGCGGGTTTCACAGATACGCAGTATTTT; CDR3: CASSLVAGFTDTQYF
D: .; J: TRBJ1-4; size: .; V: TRBV13; DNA: TGTGCCAGCAGCTTCTCAGCAACTAATGAAAAACTGTTTTTT; CDR3: CASSFSATNEKLFF
D: TRBD1; J: TRBJ1-2; size: .; V: TRBV4-3; DNA: TGCGCCAGCAGCCAACCCGGGACAGGAAATGGCTACACCTTC; CDR3: CASSQPGTGNGYTF
D: TRBD1; J: TRBJ1-1; size: .; V: TRBV5-1; DNA: TGCGCCAGCAGCACCCGACAGGGAATCACTGAAGCTTTCTTT; CDR3: CASSTRQGITEAFF
D: .; J: TRBJ2-3; size: .; V: TRBV5-6; DNA: TGTGCCAGCAGCTCGAGGAGGTACGCGGGGCCAGATACGCAGTATTTT; CDR3: CASSSRRYAGPDTQYF
D: .; J: TRBJ2-3; size: .; V: TRBV19; DNA: TGTGCCAGTAGTACCGAGGCAGACCACACAGATACGCAGTATTTT; CDR3: CASSTEADHTDTQYF
D: .; J: TRBJ2-7; size: .; V: TRBV7-8; DNA: TGTGCCAGCAGCTTAGCGCCGAGGGCCGGCGAGCAGTACTTC; CDR3: CASSLAPRAGEQYF
D: TRBD2; J: TRBJ2-7; size: few; V: TRBV6-5; DNA: TGTGCCAGCAGGGGGGCCTGGACTAGCGGCTACGAGCAGTACTTC; CDR3: CASRGAWTSGYEQYF
D: .; J: TRBJ1-2; size: .; V: TRBV19; DNA: TGTGCCAGTAGTACCCGTCCTAACTATGGCTACACCTTC; CDR3: CASSTRPNYGYTF
D: .; J: TRBJ2-5; size: .; V: TRBV5-5; DNA: TGTGCCAGCAGCTTGGAACAGGTCCAAGAGACCCAGTACTTC; CDR3: CASSLEQVQETQYF
D: TRBD2; J: TRBJ2-3; size: .; V: TRBV10-3; DNA: TGTGCCATCAGTACCGGGACTAAACCCGGAAATACGCAGTATTTT; CDR3: CAISTGTKPGNTQYF
D: .; J: TRBJ1-4; size: .; V: TRBV2; DNA: TGTGCCAGCAGTGAAGCGATTCTCGTTGGCAATGAAAAACTGTTTTTT; CDR3: CASSEAILVGNEKLFF
D: .; J: TRBJ2-5; size: .; V: TRBV9; DNA: TGTGCCAGCAGCGTAGGGGCAGGGGAAGGGGAGACCCAGTACTTC; CDR3: CASSVGAGEGETQYF
D: TRBD2; J: TRBJ2-7; size: .; V: TRBV4-1; DNA: TGCGCCAGCAGCCACCCCCCCGGGACTAGCGGGAGGGAAGGGGCCTACGAGCAGTACTTC; CDR3: CASSHPPGTSGREGAYEQYF
D: TRBD1; J: TRBJ2-3; size: few; V: TRBV28; DNA: TGTGCCAGCAAGGGGGCGGTGGCAGATACGCAGTATTTT; CDR3: CASKGAVADTQYF
D: TRBD2; J: TRBJ2-7; size: .; V: TRBV30; DNA: TGTGCCTGGAGTGTACCAGCGGGGCGCTACGAGCAGTACTTC; CDR3: CAWSVPAGRYEQYF
D: TRBD2; J: TRBJ2-7; size: .; V: TRBV5-1; DNA: TGCGCCAGCAGACCCGGGACTAGCGGATTCTACGAGCAGTACTTC; CDR3: CASRPGTSGFYEQYF
D: .; J: TRBJ2-3; size: .; V: TRBV6-5; DNA: TGTGCCAGCAGAGGACTAGATACGCAGTATTTT; CDR3: CASRGLDTQYF
D: TRBD1; J: TRBJ2-7; size: .; V: TRBV28; DNA: TGTGCCAGCAGTTTGACAGGGGGAAGATACGAGCAGTACTTC; CDR3: CASSLTGGRYEQYF
D: TRBD2; J: TRBJ2-3; size: large; V: TRBV10-3; DNA: TGTGCCATCAGTGAGTTTTTCGTGCGGGGGGCACGCACAGATACGCAGTATTTT; CDR3: CAISEFFVRGARTDTQYF
D: .; J: TRBJ1-1; size: .; V: TRBV7-9; DNA: TGTGCCAGCAGCTTAGCGCTGGCGGTTGAAGCTTTCTTT; CDR3: CASSLALAVEAFF
D: TRBD1; J: TRBJ1-1; size: once; V: TRBV19; DNA: TGTGCCAGCGAGACAGGGCGGGCTGAAGCTTTCTTT; CDR3: CASETGRAEAFF
D: TRBD2; J: TRBJ2-1; size: .; V: TRBV4-2; DNA: TGTGCCAGCAGCCAGGCGCGGGAGTTCTATGAGCAGTTCTTC; CDR3: CASSQAREFYEQFF
D: .; J: TRBJ2-2; size: .; V: TRBV5-1; DNA: TGCGCCAGCAGCTTCCGGGGGTTGGCGGGACACACCGGGGAGCTGTTTTTT; CDR3: CASSFRGLAGHTGELFF
D: .; J: TRBJ1-1; size: .; V: TRBV20-1; DNA: TGCAGTGCCCAAGGCAGGGCTTTCTTT; CDR3: CSAQGRAFF
D: TRBD1; J: TRBJ2-5; size: .; V: TRBV7-2; DNA: TGTGCCAGCAGCTTAGCGGGACAGGGAAGAGAGATCCAGTACTTC; CDR3: CASSLAGQGREIQYF
D: TRBD1; J: TRBJ1-2; size: .; V: TRBV7-2; DNA: TGTGCCAGCAGCTTAAAGGGACAGAACTATGGCTACACCTTC; CDR3: CASSLKGQNYGYTF
D: .; J: TRBJ2-7; size: .; V: TRBV7-2; DNA: TGTGCCAGCAGCTTAGGGCCGATCCCCCCCTACGAGCAGTACTTC; CDR3: CASSLGPIPPYEQYF
D: .; J: TRBJ2-3; size: .; V: TRBV5-1; DNA: TGCGCCAGCAGATTAGGGACATACAGCACAGATACGCAGTATTTT; CDR3: CASRLGTYSTDTQYF
D: TRBD2; J: TRBJ2-6; size: .; V: TRBV6-1; DNA: TGTGCCAGCAGGGCGGGGGGTTCTGGGGCCAACGTCCTGACTTTC; CDR3: CASRAGGSGANVLTF
D: TRBD1; J: TRBJ1-6; size: .; V: TRBV4-1; DNA: TGCGCCAGCAGCCGCGCAGGGGGAGGTTCACCCCTCCACTTT; CDR3: CASSRAGGGSPLHF
D: .; J: TRBJ2-7; size: .; V: TRBV28; DNA: TGTGCCAGCAGTTTGGGTCGGTCGGGCGAGCAGTACTTC; CDR3: CASSLGRSGEQYF
D: TRBD1; J: TRBJ2-6; size: .; V: TRBV28; DNA: TGTGCCAGCAAGGACAGGGGGCCGAGCACTGGGGCCAACGTCCTGACTTTC; CDR3: CASKDRGPSTGANVLTF
D: .; J: TRBJ1-2; size: .; V: TRBV25-1; DNA: TGTGCCAGCAGTCCCTCTGGACAAAACCGATATGGCTACACCTTC; CDR3: CASSPSGQNRYGYTF
D: TRBD2; J: TRBJ2-7; size: .; V: TRBV11-2; DNA: TGTGCCAGCAGCTCGCGGGAGTCCCCCTACGAGCAGTACTTC; CDR3: CASSSRESPYEQYF
D: TRBD1; J: TRBJ1-5; size: .; V: TRBV7-2; DNA: TGTGCCAGCAGCTTAATCGCCCCCCGGGACAGAGGTGAGGCGCAGCCCCAGCATTTT; CDR3: CASSLIAPRDRGEAQPQHF
D: TRBD2; J: TRBJ2-7; size: .; V: TRBV27; DNA: TGTGCCAGCAGTTCGTGGGACTACCGCTACGAGCAGTACTTC; CDR3: CASSSWDYRYEQYF
D: .; J: TRBJ1-5; size: .; V: TRBV7-8; DNA: TGTGCCAGCAGCTTAGAACATCCTCAGCCCCAGCATTTT; CDR3: CASSLEHPQPQHF
D: TRBD2; J: TRBJ2-1; size: .; V: TRBV19; DNA: TGTGCCAGTAGTATAAAGGGGGAGTTGAGCGGGAGGAGAACCAATGAGCAGTTCTTC; CDR3: CASSIKGELSGRRTNEQFF
D: .; J: TRBJ1-2; size: .; V: TRBV6-1; DNA: TGTGCCAGCAGTGAAGCGGGAGGGATGACCCGCTATGGCTACACCTTC; CDR3: CASSEAGGMTRYGYTF
D: .; J: TRBJ1-2; size: .; V: TRBV11-2; DNA: TGTGCCAGCAGCTTAGCTTGGGCGGGGTACGGCTATGGCTACACCTTC; CDR3: CASSLAWAGYGYGYTF
D: TRBD1; J: TRBJ1-1; size: .; V: TRBV7-9; DNA: TGTGCCAGCATCGACTTGGGAAAACAGGGGATCAGCACTGAAGCTTTCTTT; CDR3: CASIDLGKQGISTEAFF
D: .; J: TRBJ2-6; size: once; V: TRBV2; DNA: TGTGCCAGCAGTGAAGCGACCTCGACTTCTGGGGCCAACGTCCTGACTTTC; CDR3: CASSEATSTSGANVLTF
D: .; J: TRBJ1-2; size: .; V: TRBV7-9; DNA: TGTGCCAGCAGCTCGCACTCCAGGTCAAGAACCTTC; CDR3: CASSSHSRSRTF